The 25 T cell receptor beta chains below were found in one sample sequenced in a study of cytomegalovirus exposure and HLA in healthy donors. PCR used 60 Vbeta primers and 13 Jbeta primers. Produced via immunoSEQ multiplex PCR; TCRdb's table is partial and in-frame only. The sample holds about 38,000 clones, almost 70% seen once. Sequencing used PBMCs. Source of these receptors: a man aged 25 to 40 in good health and CMV-seronegative.

The rearrangement joins TRBV9 to TRBJ1-1; D gene uncertain. The CDR3 runs to 15 residues. The germline V and J ends were trimmed by 6 bases and 5 bases, with 20 bases remaining between them. Germline V gene lookup returns CDR1 SGDLS and CDR2 YYNGEE. In DNA form, the CDR3 reads TGTGCCAGCAACCCTCGGACGGCCCCGGGAACTGAAGCTTTCTTT. Translating gives CASNPRTAPGTEAFF.

The CDR3 reads CASSPWTGGDEQYF. The CDR3 region has the DNA TGTGCCAGCAGCCCCTGGACAGGGGGTGACGAGCAGTACTTC. V is TRBV7-2 and J is TRBJ2-7; TRBD1 matches at 10 bases. The CDR3 length is 14 residues. The germline V gene has CDR1 SGHTA and CDR2 FQGNSA. J gave up 5 bases and V 5 bases, and 6 bases lay outside the gene matches. The complete variable domain, with remaining parts taken from reference TRBV7-2 and TRBJ2-7, reads GAGVSQSPSNKVTEKGKDVELRCDPISGHTALYWYRQSLGQGLEFLIYFQGNSAPDKSGLPSDRFSAERTGGSVSTLTIQRTQQEDSAVYLCASSPWTGGDEQYFGPGTRLTVT.

The chain carries TRBV5-6 and TRBJ2-5; the match to TRBD1 covers 9 bases. J gave up 2 bases and V 4 bases, and 6 bases lay outside the gene matches. The germline V gene has CDR1 SGHDT and CDR2 YYEEEE. The CDR3 loop spans 15 amino acids. CDR3 region: CASSRGQGRQETQYF. The CDR3 nucleotides are TGTGCCAGCAGCCGGGGACAGGGACGACAAGAGACCCAGTACTTC. Combining the CDR3 with reference TRBV5-6 and TRBJ2-5 gives the whole variable domain DAGVTQSPTHLIKTRGQQVTLRCSPKSGHDTVSWYQQALGQGPQFIFQYYEEEERQRGNFPDRFSGHQFPNYSSELNVNALLLGDSALYLCASSRGQGRQETQYFGPGTRLLVL.

This chain uses TRBV29-1 with TRBJ2-3, with 11 bases matching TRBD2. V lost 5 bases, J lost 0 bases, and 10 bases stayed unmatched. Germline V gene sequence: CDR1 SQVTM, CDR2 ANQGSEA. The CDR3 is 17 amino acids. The CDR3 DNA sequence: TGCAGCGTTCTAGCGGGGGGCGCCAGCATTAGCACAGATACGCAGTATTTT. It specifies CSVLAGGASISTDTQYF.

V gene TRBV4-2 combines with J gene TRBJ2-3; 7 bases are shared with TRBD2. The CDR3 runs 13 residues. Trimming removed 4 bases from V and 14 bases from J; junction bases left unmatched: 12. Germline lookup yields CDR1 LGHNA and CDR2 YNFKEQ. CDR3 in DNA: TGTGCCAGCAGCCCCCCGACTAGCCCTATCCGGTATTTT. As protein: CASSPPTSPIRYF.

This clone was counted a few times. The CDR3 nucleotides read TGTGCCAGCAGCCCTGACAGGGGAATAGGCACCATATATTTT. It translates to CASSPDRGIGTIYF. The V and J genes are TRBV28 and TRBJ1-3, with 8 bases lining up with TRBD1. CDR1 and CDR2 from the germline V gene are MDHEN and SYDVKM. V dropped 6 bases and J dropped 9; count of bases not matched to a gene: 10. CDR3 length: 14 amino acids.

V and J are TRBV10-3 and TRBJ2-7, with 11 nucleotides matching TRBD1. Trimming at V came to 6 bases and at J to 5 bases, leaving 9 bases not matched to a gene. This CDR3 region has 15 residues. Germline-derived CDR1 and CDR2 are ENHRY and SYGVKD. The CDR3 bases are TGTGCCATCAGCCCGGGACAGGGGGTTCTGAACGAGCAGTACTTC. As protein: CAISPGQGVLNEQYF.

The J gene is TRBJ2-6, the V gene TRBV5-4; D is possibly TRBD2 (5 bases). Germline-derived CDR1 and CDR2 are SGHNT and YYREEE (reference sequence). The CDR3 has 15 residues. The ends were cut back, 3 bases at V and 4 bases at J, with 11 bases in the middle. CDR3 loop: CASSSATGGANVLTF. CDR3 nucleotides: TGTGCCAGCAGCTCCGCCACGGGGGGGGCCAACGTCCTGACTTTC.

This rearrangement joins TRBV29-1 to TRBJ2-3, with D possibly matching TRBD2 (5 bases). This CDR3 has 11 residues. The V gene's germline CDR1 is SQVTM and CDR2 ANQGSEA. The V end lost 7 bases, the J end lost 6 bases, and 11 bases lay between the germline ends. This CDR3 is CSGGFSDTQYF. The CDR3 DNA reads TGCAGCGGAGGGTTTAGCGATACGCAGTATTTT.

Only one count was recorded for this clone. The chain uses TRBV7-8 and TRBJ1-5, with TRBD1 matching 9 bases. The junction had 15 bases not matched to a gene; V was cut back by 5 bases and J by 7 bases. The CDR3 has 17 amino acids. From germline, CDR1 is SGHVS and CDR2 FQNEAQ. For the CDR3, the DNA is TGTGCCAGCAGCCCTGGAACAACAGGGGGCGCGGGACAGCCCCAGCATTTT. Translated: CASSPGTTGGAGQPQHF.

In its sample, this clone is medium-sized (0.01 to 0.1%). The V call is TRBV2, the J call TRBJ2-3; 8 bases agree with TRBD1. In germline, CDR1 is SNHLY, CDR2 FYNNEI. The CDR3 is made up of 14 amino acids. The J segment lost 4 bases and the V segment lost 4 bases, leaving 4 bases of the junction unmatched. The CDR3: CASSGQGLADTQYF. CDR3 DNA: TGTGCCAGCAGTGGACAGGGGTTGGCAGATACGCAGTATTTT.

This chain uses TRBV28 with TRBJ1-1; D gene ambiguous. The CDR3 has 14 residues. Germline CDR1 is MDHEN and CDR2 is SYDVKM. V lost 6 bases, J lost 0 bases, and 11 bases lay in between. The CDR3 protein is CASSPGTMNTEAFF. For the CDR3, the DNA is TGTGCCAGCAGCCCCGGCACTATGAACACTGAAGCTTTCTTT.

Here the CDR3 DNA reads TGTGCCAGCACGCGCCTGGGACAGATATACTTC. Translated, it gives CASTRLGQIYF. The V gene is TRBV5-6, the J gene TRBJ2-7, with TRBD1 matching over 7 bases. The V gene's germline CDR1 is SGHDT and CDR2 YYEEEE. Trimming at V came to 6 bases and at J to 13 bases, leaving 10 bases not matched to a gene. This CDR3 spans 11 amino acids.

This clone appeared once. The chain carries TRBV5-1 and TRBJ1-1; weak D call: TRBD1 (5 bases). The V end was cut by 4 bases, the J end by 6 bases, with 16 bases between. The CDR3 sequence is 14 residues long. Germline assignment: CDR1 SGHRS and CDR2 YFSETQ. CDR3 sequence (DNA): TGCGCCAGCAGCCTGGATATAACGGGGGCTGAAGCTTTCTTT. This encodes CASSLDITGAEAFF.

This clone has only a few counts. The chain carries TRBV5-6 and TRBJ2-1; TRBD1 matches at 8 bases. Germline-derived CDR1 and CDR2 are SGHDT and YYEEEE. The CDR3 spans 12 residues. The ends lost 5 bases at V and 8 bases at J; junction bases unmatched: 3. The chain's CDR3 is CASSQGADEQFF. Here the CDR3 DNA reads TGTGCCAGCAGTCAGGGGGCGGATGAGCAGTTCTTC.

This clone was seen a handful of times. The rearrangement joins TRBV6-1 to TRBJ2-1; 7 bases align to TRBD1. With V trimmed by 4 bases and J by 0 bases, 3 bases remained unmatched. Germline CDR1 reads MNHNS; CDR2 reads SASEGT. The CDR3 length is 15 residues. CDR3 residues: CASSGTGRSYNEQFF. The CDR3, as DNA: TGTGCCAGCAGTGGGACAGGACGCTCCTACAATGAGCAGTTCTTC.

This clone was observed once. V gene TRBV4-1 combines with J gene TRBJ2-7; 10 bases fit TRBD2. The germline CDR1 and CDR2 sequences are MGHRA and YSYEKL. V was clipped by 4 bases and J by 7 bases; unmatched bases: 7. CDR3 length: 14 amino acids. The CDR3 spells CASSPLAGVGEQYF. As DNA, the CDR3 is TGCGCCAGCAGCCCTCTAGCGGGAGTTGGAGAGCAGTACTTC.

V gene TRBV11-2 combines with J gene TRBJ2-2, with D maybe TRBD1 (5 bases). The ends were cut back, 5 bases at V and 1 base at J, with 5 bases in the middle. Germline loops: CDR1 SGHAT, CDR2 FQNNGV. CDR3 length equals 13 residues. In DNA, the CDR3 is TGTGCCAGCAGCACAGGGAACACCGGGGAGCTGTTTTTT. Translated, it gives CASSTGNTGELFF.

CDR3 protein: CSVVDSRSGNTIYF. The CDR3 DNA follows: TGCAGCGTGGTGGACAGTCGCTCTGGAAACACCATATATTTT. The chain is built from TRBV29-1 and TRBJ1-3; D perhaps matches TRBD1 (6 bases). The CDR3 spans 14 residues. CDR1 and CDR2 from the germline V gene are SQVTM and ANQGSEA. V was pared by 6 bases and J by 0 bases, with 12 bases between.

The chain couples TRBV4-1 to TRBJ2-7, with D tentatively TRBD2 (7 bases). V lost 4 bases to trimming and J lost 1 base, with 17 bases between them. The CDR3 is made up of 16 amino acids. The V gene's germline CDR1 is MGHRA and CDR2 YSYEKL. As DNA, the CDR3 is TGCGCCAGCAGCCCCACCGGGGGGCCGGTATCCTACGAGCAGTACTTC. Protein: CASSPTGGPVSYEQYF.

This chain connects TRBV28 to TRBJ2-4, with a weak D call TRBD1 (6 bases). This CDR3 comprises 17 residues. Germline-derived CDR1 and CDR2 are MDHEN and SYDVKM. Trimming removed 3 bases from V and 1 base from J, with 16 bases in between. For the CDR3, the DNA is TGTGCCAGCAGTTTCGTGTCCAGGGGTGAGGCCAAAAACATTCAGTACTTC. Protein: CASSFVSRGEAKNIQYF.

This clone was counted between two and nine times. The J gene is TRBJ2-7, the V gene TRBV6-1, with D tentatively TRBD1 (5 bases). The CDR3 contains 12 residues. Germline CDR1 MNHNS, CDR2 SASEGT. The V gene lost 4 bases and the J gene lost 7 bases, with 11 bases spanning the gap. The CDR3 loop reads CASSVGRTEQYF. The CDR3, as DNA: TGTGCCAGCAGTGTCGGTCGGACAGAGCAGTACTTC.

The gene calls are TRBV6-5 and TRBJ1-5; the D gene is possibly TRBD1 (6 bases). Germline V gene sequence: CDR1 MNHEY, CDR2 SVGAGI. The CDR3 is 14 amino acids. V lost 6 bases, J lost 3 bases, and 12 bases lay in between. Here the CDR3 reads CASRPGQINQPQHF. CDR3 nucleotides: TGTGCCAGCAGACCGGGACAAATCAATCAGCCCCAGCATTTT.

This chain links TRBV5-1 with TRBJ2-3; 15 bases are shared with TRBD2. The germline V gene encodes CDR1 SGHRS and CDR2 YFSETQ. Germline trimming cut 7 bases from V and 0 bases from J; bases unmatched to any gene: 12. The CDR3 length is 19 residues. The CDR3 loop is CASSFRGLAGGTSTDTQYF. The CDR3 nucleotides read TGCGCCAGCTCCTTTCGGGGACTAGCGGGAGGAACTAGCACAGATACGCAGTATTTT.

This clone has only a few counts. The genes are TRBV21-1 and TRBJ2-4; the listed D gene, TRBD2, was not tested against the DNA. TRBV21-1 represents a pseudogene. This CDR3 spans 18 amino acids. CDR3 DNA: TGTGCCAGCAGCATCACCGGGACTAGCGGGACCGCCAAAAACATTCAGTACTTC. Residues: CASSITGTSGTAKNIQYF.